Following are 26 T cell receptor beta chains from one sample sequenced in a study of radiotherapy plus CTLA-4 blockade in lung cancer. Here immunoSEQ multiplex PCR was the method, and the copy in TCRdb shows in-frame clones only, minus some. The sample lists about 46,000 clones; 70% to 80% were seen once. The starting material was peripheral blood, obtained from a patient treated with radiotherapy plus ipilimumab. These receptors were obtained from a human donor with non-small cell lung cancer who had a complete response to radiotherapy plus ipilimumab.

The genes are TRBV25-1 and TRBJ1-4; weak D call: TRBD1 (5 bases). Germline-derived CDR1 and CDR2 are MGHDK and SYGVNS. This CDR3 has 16 amino acids. V lost 3 bases, J lost 7 bases, and 18 bases lay in between. The CDR3 DNA is TGTGCCAGCAGTGAGGCCCCAGCGGGGGTTAGTGAAAAACTGTTTTTT. Protein sequence: CASSEAPAGVSEKLFF.

The chain recombines TRBV5-1 with TRBJ2-7, with D hard to call. Trimming removed 7 bases at V and 6 bases at J, with 14 bases between. Germline CDR1 is SGHRS and CDR2 is YFSETQ. The CDR3 length is 12 residues. The DNA for the CDR3 is TGCGCCAGCTATATACAGAAAAGCGAGCAGTACTTC. Translating it yields CASYIQKSEQYF.

The rearrangement uses TRBV7-2 and TRBJ1-1, with 9 bases that match TRBD1. Trimming took 4 bases from V and 4 from J; bases not matched to a gene: 7. Germline assignment: CDR1 SGHTA and CDR2 FQGNSA. The CDR3 extends over 15 amino acids. CDR3 in DNA: TGTGCCAGCAGCTCGTTGACAGGGGGAGGCACTGAAGCTTTCTTT. Translated: CASSSLTGGGTEAFF.

The chain uses TRBV28 and TRBJ1-5, with D maybe TRBD1 (6 bases). Germline V CDR1 and CDR2: MDHEN, SYDVKM. This CDR3 is built from 16 residues. Between the trimmed V and J ends, which lost 3 bases and 3 bases, there was a span of 15 bases. Written as DNA, the CDR3 is TGTGCCAGCAGTTTTGGGGGACACGGGCCCAATCAGCCCCAGCATTTT. Its translation: CASSFGGHGPNQPQHF.

V is TRBV19 and J is TRBJ1-1; D may be TRBD1 (6 bases). The germline V gene encodes CDR1 LNHDA and CDR2 SQIVND (reference sequence). CDR3 length equals 15 residues. V lost 5 bases and J lost 2, with 15 bases in between. The CDR3 loop reads CASSVLHRVNTEAFF. DNA for the CDR3: TGTGCCAGTAGTGTGCTACACAGGGTTAACACTGAAGCTTTCTTT.

This chain uses TRBV2 with TRBJ1-5; TRBD1 might be the D (6 bases). CDR3 length: 13 amino acids. Germline CDR1 SNHLY, CDR2 FYNNEI. V lost 5 bases and J lost 7, with 12 bases in between. The CDR3 loop reads CASSSTGNQPQHF. The CDR3 DNA reads as TGTGCCAGCAGTTCAACAGGGAACCAGCCCCAGCATTTT. Full variable domain (remainder filled in from reference TRBV2 and TRBJ1-5): EPEVTQTPSHQVTQMGQEVILRCVPISNHLYFYWYRQILGQKVEFLVSFYNNEISEKSEIFDDQFSVERPDGSNFTLKIRSTKLEDSAMYFCASSSTGNQPQHFGDGTRLSIL.

The chain is built from TRBV9 and TRBJ1-4; the match to TRBD1 covers 7 bases. CDR1 SGDLS and CDR2 YYNGEE come from the germline V gene. J lost 8 bases, V lost 5 bases, and 18 bases had no gene match. The CDR3 totals 17 residues. The CDR3 is CASSSRVGGAPGEKLFF. The CDR3 coding sequence is TGTGCCAGCAGTTCCCGGGTAGGGGGCGCCCCGGGGGAAAAACTGTTTTTT.

This clone came up once. The genes are TRBV7-2 and TRBJ2-1; possibly TRBD1 for D (6 bases). This CDR3 has 12 residues. Germline values: CDR1 SGHTA, CDR2 FQGNSA. Trimming left V 5 bases short and J 12 bases short, with 14 bases between. CDR3 sequence: CASSLQGYGQFF. CDR3 in DNA: TGTGCCAGCAGCCTACAGGGATACGGGCAGTTCTTC.

This clone occurred a few times. V usage is TRBV5-4 and J usage is TRBJ1-1; D is unclear. CDR1 is SGHNT, CDR2 YYREEE, per germline (reference sequence). The V end was cut by 9 bases, the J end by 1 base, with 19 bases between. The CDR3 length is 15 residues. CDR3 sequence: CAIKRAYQRNTEAFF. CDR3 nucleotide sequence: TGTGCCATCAAACGAGCCTATCAACGGAACACTGAAGCTTTCTTT.

V is TRBV19 and J is TRBJ2-4, with D maybe TRBD1 (5 bases). This CDR3 is built from 15 residues. V dropped 6 bases and J dropped 3 bases, with 15 bases sitting between them. Germline loops: CDR1 LNHDA, CDR2 SQIVND (reference sequence). CDR3 DNA sequence: TGTGCCAGTAGGGGTGCCAGGGATCACAAAAACATTCAGTACTTC. It yields the protein CASRGARDHKNIQYF.

This rearrangement joins TRBV6-4 to TRBJ2-3; 11 bases map to TRBD2. The CDR3 totals 15 residues. Per germline, CDR1 MRHNA and CDR2 SNTAGT. Losses at the gene ends were 6 bases for V and 4 bases for J; bases not matched to a gene: 6. The CDR3 spells CASSLSGGVADTQYF. The DNA for the CDR3 is TGTGCCAGCAGCCTTAGCGGGGGGGTTGCAGATACGCAGTATTTT.

Regarding this clone: Other nucleotide sequences from this sample produce the same CDR3. V gene TRBV5-6 combines with J gene TRBJ1-5; tentative D call: TRBD1 (5 bases). Germline CDR1 reads SGHDT; CDR2 reads YYEEEE. CDR3 length: 13 residues. V was shortened by 4 bases and J by 5 bases, with 10 bases between the two germline ends. CDR3 coding DNA: TGTGCCAGCAGCCCTCAGGGTTATCAGCCCCAGCATTTT. This translates into CASSPQGYQPQHF.

The rearrangement uses TRBV12-1 and TRBJ1-2; the table assigns TRBD1, which was not confirmed against the DNA. TRBV12-1 is a pseudogene segment. This CDR3 has 16 amino acids. CDR3 protein: CASSVLGTGGLSRYTF. For the CDR3, the DNA is TGTGCCAGCAGCGTACTCGGGACAGGGGGCTTGAGCCGCTACACCTTC.

The chain combines TRBV4-3 with TRBJ1-1; D gene unclear. V gave up 0 bases and J gave up 4 bases, with 9 bases separating them. The germline CDR1 and CDR2 sequences are LGHNA and YSLEER. The CDR3 is 14 amino acids. CDR3 protein: CASSQDTSSTEAFF. CDR3 DNA sequence: TGCGCCAGCAGCCAAGATACGTCTAGCACTGAAGCTTTCTTT.

J is TRBJ2-5 and V is TRBV5-1, with 13 bases identical to TRBD2. This CDR3 is 17 amino acids long. In germline, CDR1 is SGHRS, CDR2 YFSETQ. Trimming at V came to 4 bases and at J to 4 bases, leaving 10 bases not matched to a gene. This CDR3 reads CASSRTSGGPLRETQYF. Here the CDR3 DNA reads TGCGCCAGCAGCAGGACTAGCGGGGGCCCTTTGAGAGAGACCCAGTACTTC.

This sequence joins TRBV6-4 and TRBJ1-1, with D tentatively TRBD1 (5 bases). CDR3 length: 13 residues. Germline V lookup: CDR1 MRHNA, CDR2 SNTAGT. The ends were cut back, 4 bases at V and 0 bases at J, with 6 bases in the middle. In nucleotides, the CDR3 is TGTGCCAGCAGTGTGACAGTGAACACTGAAGCTTTCTTT. Protein sequence: CASSVTVNTEAFF.

The chain combines TRBV19 with TRBJ1-1; no firm D call. CDR1 LNHDA and CDR2 SQIVND come from the germline V gene (reference sequence). CDR3 length: 14 residues. V gave up 1 base and J gave up 0 bases, with 6 bases separating them. For the CDR3, the DNA is TGTGCCAGTAGTATAGTCGGGATGAACACTGAAGCTTTCTTT. Encoded protein: CASSIVGMNTEAFF. The whole variable domain, filled in from reference TRBV19 and TRBJ1-1, reads DGGITQSPKYLFRKEGQNVTLSCEQNLNHDAMYWYRQDPGQGLRLIYYSQIVNDFQKGDIAEGYSVSREKKESFPLTVTSAQKNPTAFYLCASSIVGMNTEAFFGQGTRLTVV.

The rearrangement links TRBV4-1 to TRBJ2-1; D not certain. With 1 base removed from V and 6 bases from J, the gap between germline ends came to 10 bases. Germline V gene lookup returns CDR1 MGHRA and CDR2 YSYEKL. This CDR3 spans 14 amino acids. CDR3 nucleotides: TGCGCCAGCAGCCAAGGTAGCCTCCCCAATGAGCAGTTCTTC. Its protein is CASSQGSLPNEQFF.

This clone was seen only once. As DNA, the CDR3 is TGTGCCAGCTCACCGCGGGACAGGGGAGGTATCTGGGGCTTGTACTTC. This translates into CASSPRDRGGIWGLYF. The V and J genes are TRBV18 and TRBJ2-5, with TRBD1 matching 10 bases. Germline V CDR1 and CDR2: KGHSH, LQKENI. CDR3 length: 16 residues. Trimming cost V 3 bases and J 13 bases; bases outside gene matches: 17.

This clone has a single count. The V and J genes are TRBV7-2 and TRBJ2-5; D not certain. V was shortened by 1 base and J by 2 bases, with 5 bases between the two germline ends. The CDR3 consists of 13 residues. The germline V gene has CDR1 SGHTA and CDR2 FQGNSA. For the CDR3, the DNA is TGTGCCAGCAGCTTAGTACTACAAGAGACCCAGTACTTC. As protein: CASSLVLQETQYF.

This clone was seen a single time. The V and J genes are TRBV14 and TRBJ2-5, with D perhaps matching TRBD1 (5 bases). V shed 2 bases and J shed 5 bases, with 6 bases lying between them. The CDR3 length is 12 residues. CDR1 and CDR2 (germline): SGHDN, FVKESK. CDR3 sequence reads: CASSQYRETQYF. CDR3 DNA sequence: TGTGCCAGCAGCCAATACAGGGAGACCCAGTACTTC.

This clone was seen only a few times. Here the CDR3 reads CASSAGLPSSSYNEQFF. DNA of the CDR3: TGCGCCAGCAGCGCGGGACTTCCCTCCAGCTCCTACAATGAGCAGTTCTTC. This sequence joins TRBV5-1 and TRBJ2-1; TRBD2 is a possible D gene (6 bases). The CDR3 is made up of 17 amino acids. CDR1 SGHRS and CDR2 YFSETQ come from the germline V gene. V lost 4 bases and J lost 0, with 17 bases in between.

About this clone: The germline gene is not matched at one end of the junction; a read error may be the cause. The chain employs TRBV7-7 and TRBJ1-5; 8 bases line up with TRBD1. This CDR3 has 20 residues. From germline, CDR1 is SSHAT and CDR2 FNYEAQ (reference sequence). The CDR3 nucleotides are TGTGCTAGCAGCTTAGATCTGCGGTGGACAGGGAGGTTGGGGGATCAGCCCCAGCATTTT. Protein sequence: CASSLDLRWTGRLGDQPQHF.

The chain recombines TRBV7-2 with TRBJ2-5, with a tentative D call TRBD2 (5 bases). Trimming removed 1 base at V and 5 bases at J, with 8 bases between. This CDR3 is 13 amino acids long. Germline loops: CDR1 SGHTA, CDR2 FQGNSA. The chain's CDR3 is CASSLGRWETQYF. CDR3 bases: TGTGCCAGCAGCTTAGGGAGGTGGGAGACCCAGTACTTC.

V usage is TRBV7-8 and J usage is TRBJ1-1; D gene ambiguous. Germline CDR1 is SGHVS and CDR2 is FQNEAQ. CDR3 length: 17 amino acids. Trimming removed 1 base from V and 3 bases from J, with 18 bases in between. The CDR3 region has the DNA TGTGCCAGCAGCTTAGGCGGGAGAAGGCTCCGGGACACTGAAGCTTTCTTT. Residues: CASSLGGRRLRDTEAFF.

The chain combines TRBV19 with TRBJ2-3, with D unresolved. The CDR3 has 14 amino acids. Germline V gene sequence: CDR1 LNHDA, CDR2 SQIVND (reference sequence). V was cut by 3 bases and J by 1 base, with 8 bases left in between. This CDR3 is CASSMGWGTDTQYF. The CDR3 coding sequence is TGTGCCAGTAGTATGGGCTGGGGCACAGATACGCAGTATTTT.